This TCR beta chain is drawn from a study of shared clonotypes between healthy human individuals. The repertoire was sequenced with immunoSEQ multiplex PCR; TCRdb's copy has only in-frame clones and lacks some. Of roughly 2.6 million clones in the sample, more than 80% were seen once. The CDR3 is made up of 15 amino acids. Per germline, CDR1 PRHDT and CDR2 FYEKMQ (reference sequence). Trimming pared 6 bases from V and 7 bases from J, leaving 18 bases between. The sequence came from a man aged 18 to 29 in good health. This chain connects TRBV13 to TRBJ1-4, with a weak D call TRBD1 (5 bases). The specimen sequenced was naive CD4+ T cells sorted from blood. Documented subset: CD45RA+ positively selected. This CDR3 reads CASSPARGAGEKLFF. Here the CDR3 DNA reads TGTGCCAGCAGTCCAGCCAGAGGGGCGGGTGAAAAACTGTTTTTT. The variable domain in full, with the rest retrieved from reference TRBV13 and TRBJ1-4, is AAGVIQSPRHLIKEKRETATLKCYPIPRHDTVYWYQQGPGQDPQFLISFYEKMQSDKGSIPDRFSAQQFSDYHSELNMSSLELGDSALYFCASSPARGAGEKLFFGSGTQLSVL.